This T cell receptor beta chain derives from a study of blood T cells in healthy people across ages. In its sample, this clonotype was seen a few times. A sample-barcoded 5' primer and a J-beta primer mix were used in a second PCR of roughly 6 to 11 cycles. TCRdb re-called the 5' RACE reads with MiXCR, one entry per CDR3 protein. This sample has approximately 780,000 distinct CDR3 sequences, with more than 25% found just once. The CDR3 is 14 residues long. Germline-derived CDR1 and CDR2 are SGHRS and YFSETQ. Trimming left V 4 bases short and J 2 bases short, with 12 bases between. These same data were also listed under a study on T cells of mothers and their children.

Sequencing was carried out using blood. This chain links TRBV5-1 with TRBJ1-2; unclear D gene. This TCR derives from a boy younger than 18 in good health. The CDR3 loop reads CASSPNSGNYGYTF. In nucleotides, the CDR3 is TGCGCCAGCAGCCCAAACTCGGGGAACTATGGCTACACCTTC.